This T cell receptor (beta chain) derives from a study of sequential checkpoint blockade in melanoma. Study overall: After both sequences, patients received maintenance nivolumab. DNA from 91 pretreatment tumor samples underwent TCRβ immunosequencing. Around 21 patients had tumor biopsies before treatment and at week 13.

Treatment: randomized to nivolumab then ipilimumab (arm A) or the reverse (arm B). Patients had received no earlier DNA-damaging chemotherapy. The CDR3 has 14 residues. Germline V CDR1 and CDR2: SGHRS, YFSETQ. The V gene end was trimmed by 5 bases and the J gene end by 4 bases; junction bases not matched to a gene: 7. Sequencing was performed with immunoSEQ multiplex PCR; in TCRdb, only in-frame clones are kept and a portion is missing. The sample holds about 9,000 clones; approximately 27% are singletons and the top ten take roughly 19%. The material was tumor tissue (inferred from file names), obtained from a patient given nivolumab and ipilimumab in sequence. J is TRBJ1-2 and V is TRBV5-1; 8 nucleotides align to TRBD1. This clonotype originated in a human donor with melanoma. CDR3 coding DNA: TGCGCCAGCAGTCTTGGGACAGGAGGCTATGGCTACACCTTC. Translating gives CASSLGTGGYGYTF.